This T cell receptor (delta chain) originates from a study of gamma-delta T cells after stem cell transplantation. This clone was detected a few times. The protein that TCRdb holds for this DNA derives from a much larger clone and differs from the translated DNA at residue 4, which likely indicates a read error; the protein shown here is translated from the DNA. TCRdb called clones from the RT-PCR reads again using CATT. The sample shows about 10,000 delta-chain clones, around 1.4% of them seen only once. Sequenced material: gamma-delta T cells. This sequence originates from a human donor. It is not recorded whose cells these are; they may come from a transplant donor.

The CDR3 loop is CACGTVGGLGGDYTDKLIF. The DNA for the CDR3 is TGTGCCTGTGGCACGGTAGGGGGACTGGGGGGTGATTACACCGATAAACTCATCTTT. The rearrangement links TRDV2 to TRDJ1, with 8 nucleotides matching TRDD3. In germline, CDR1 is GEAIGNYY, CDR2 EKD. This CDR3 region has 19 residues. V lost 5 bases to trimming and J lost 0 bases; unmatched junction nucleotides: 19.